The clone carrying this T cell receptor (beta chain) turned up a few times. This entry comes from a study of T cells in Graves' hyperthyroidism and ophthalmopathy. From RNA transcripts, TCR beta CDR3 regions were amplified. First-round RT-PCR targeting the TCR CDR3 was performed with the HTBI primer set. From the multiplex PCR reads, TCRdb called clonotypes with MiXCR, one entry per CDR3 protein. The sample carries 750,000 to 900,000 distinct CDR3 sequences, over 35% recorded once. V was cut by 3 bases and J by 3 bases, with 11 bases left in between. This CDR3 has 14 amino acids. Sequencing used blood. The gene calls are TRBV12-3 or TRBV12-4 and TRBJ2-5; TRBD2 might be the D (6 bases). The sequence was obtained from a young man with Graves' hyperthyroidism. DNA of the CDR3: TGTGCCAGCAGTTTGGAGGGGAAAGAAGAGACCCAGTACTTC. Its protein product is CASSLEGKEETQYF.